A selection of T cell receptor beta chains follows, all from one sample in a study of control samples from healthy donors and cancer patients. The repertoire was sequenced with immunoSEQ multiplex PCR; TCRdb's copy has only in-frame clones and lacks some. Here the sample spans about 120,000 clones, approximately 90% being singletons. Sequencing input: PBMCs. Receptors were obtained from a woman in her sixties or seventies with lung cancer. CDR3s include the opening cysteine and the closing phenylalanine or tryptophan. The D gene is left open where the match is weak. The listing skips clone size in some rows; elsewhere it reads once, few, many or a size class.

V	D	size	J	CDR3	DNA
TRBV4-3	NA	NA	TRBJ1-6	CASSQDRRTGNNSPLHF	TGCGCCAGCAGCCAAGATCGGCGGACGGGGAATAATTCACCCCTCCACTTT
TRBV5-1	TRBD2	NA	TRBJ2-1	CASSLTPLLSGTSGRGSYNEQFF	TGCGCCAGCAGCTTGACACCGCTTTTGTCCGGGACTAGCGGGAGAGGCTCCTACAATGAGCAGTTCTTC
TRBV7-2	NA	NA	TRBJ2-2	CASSSTRRAGELFF	TGTGCCAGCAGCTCCACCAGGAGGGCCGGGGAGCTGTTTTTT
TRBV19	TRBD1	NA	TRBJ1-5	CASRREGTGDSNQPQHF	TGTGCCAGTAGGAGGGAAGGGACAGGGGATAGCAATCAGCCCCAGCATTTT
TRBV18	NA	NA	TRBJ2-7	CASSPGDSSYEQYF	TGTGCCAGCTCACCGGGTGACAGCTCCTACGAGCAGTACTTC
TRBV7-8	NA	few	TRBJ2-2	CASSLGTFANTGELFF	TGTGCCAGCAGCTTAGGGACATTCGCGAACACCGGGGAGCTGTTTTTT
TRBV27	NA	NA	TRBJ2-7	CASSLSTGFYEQYF	TGTGCCAGCAGTTTATCGACAGGTTTCTACGAGCAGTACTTC
TRBV7-3	TRBD2	NA	TRBJ2-7	CASSFLWTSGSYEQYF	TGTGCCAGCAGCTTCCTTTGGACTAGCGGGAGCTACGAGCAGTACTTC
TRBV20-1	NA	NA	TRBJ2-1	CSAKGSNEQFF	TGCAGTGCAAAAGGGTCCAATGAGCAGTTCTTC
TRBV6-2/TRBV6-3	TRBD1	few	TRBJ1-1	CASSFHSGQLRTEAFF	TGTGCCAGCAGTTTCCATTCGGGACAGCTGAGGACTGAAGCTTTCTTT
TRBV5-4	NA	NA	TRBJ2-3	CASSLVVGGAGTDTQYF	TGTGCCAGCAGCTTGGTGGTTGGGGGGGCGGGGACAGATACGCAGTATTTT
TRBV6-5	NA	NA	TRBJ2-4	CATKSPFGRKNIQYF	TGTGCCACTAAATCCCCCTTTGGTAGGAAAAACATTCAGTACTTC
TRBV18	NA	NA	TRBJ2-5	CASSPPAILETQYF	TGTGCCAGCTCACCACCGGCCATCCTAGAGACCCAGTACTTC
TRBV11-2	TRBD2	NA	TRBJ2-1	CASSLVAGSYNEQFF	TGTGCCAGCAGCTTAGTAGCGGGCTCCTACAATGAGCAGTTCTTC
TRBV9	TRBD1	NA	TRBJ1-3	CASSRRDRDLSGNTIYF	TGTGCCAGCAGCCGGCGGGACAGGGACCTCTCTGGAAACACCATATATTTT
TRBV9	TRBD1	NA	TRBJ1-2	CASSVQGADGYTF	TGTGCCAGCAGCGTACAGGGGGCGGATGGCTACACCTTC
TRBV13	NA	NA	TRBJ1-2	CASSGGGINYGYTF	TGTGCCAGCAGCGGAGGGGGAATCAACTATGGCTACACCTTC
TRBV19	NA	NA	TRBJ1-2	CASNWGSDYGYTF	TGTGCCAGTAATTGGGGGTCGGACTATGGCTACACCTTC
TRBV7-3	NA	NA	TRBJ2-5	CASSSSSIGETQYF	TGTGCCAGCAGCTCCTCTAGCATTGGCGAGACCCAGTACTTC
TRBV15	NA	NA	TRBJ2-7	CATSRVFHEQYF	TGTGCCACCAGCAGGGTTTTCCACGAGCAGTACTTC
TRBV5-4	NA	few	TRBJ2-7	CASSLRGSYEQYF	TGTGCCAGCAGCTTGCGGGGTTCCTACGAGCAGTACTTC
TRBV5-1	NA	NA	TRBJ2-1	CASSLPGPELGYEQFF	TGCGCCAGCAGCTTGCCAGGGCCGGAACTGGGTTATGAGCAGTTCTTC
TRBV7-3	TRBD2	NA	TRBJ2-1	CASCPSGGERYNEQFF	TGTGCCAGCTGCCCTAGCGGGGGGGAAAGATACAATGAGCAGTTCTTC
TRBV4-2	TRBD1	NA	TRBJ1-2	CASSPGQEWGYTF	TGTGCCAGCAGCCCCGGACAGGAATGGGGCTACACCTTC
TRBV7-9	NA	NA	TRBJ1-1	CASSFTLGAEAFF	TGTGCCAGCAGCTTTACATTGGGCGCTGAAGCTTTCTTT
TRBV9	NA	NA	TRBJ2-4	CASSVAPGGAKNIQYF	TGTGCCAGCAGCGTAGCCCCCGGCGGGGCCAAAAACATTCAGTACTTC
TRBV27	NA	NA	TRBJ1-2	CASSLGGGAGGYTF	TGTGCCAGCAGTTTAGGGGGCGGTGCGGGAGGCTACACCTTC
TRBV10-3	TRBD1	NA	TRBJ1-2	CAIKGTGAPGYTF	TGTGCCATCAAAGGGACAGGGGCGCCCGGCTACACCTTC
TRBV5-1	NA	NA	TRBJ1-6	CASSLGTVYNSPLHF	TGCGCCAGCAGCTTGGGGACAGTTTATAATTCACCCCTCCACTTT
TRBV5-1	NA	NA	TRBJ1-3	CASSLGFGAGNTIYF	TGCGCCAGCAGCCTCGGCTTCGGTGCTGGAAACACCATATATTTT
TRBV30	TRBD1	NA	TRBJ2-2	CAWSVRWTGKNTGELFF	TGTGCCTGGAGTGTACGGTGGACAGGGAAGAACACCGGGGAGCTGTTTTTT
TRBV6-1	NA	NA	TRBJ1-4	CASSEARGRITNEKLFF	TGTGCCAGCAGTGAAGCTCGAGGGCGCATCACTAATGAAAAACTGTTTTTT
TRBV21-1	NA	few	TRBJ1-2	CASSHQTGCYGYTF	TGTGCCAGCAGCCATCAAACAGGGTGCTATGGCTACACCTTC
TRBV19	TRBD1	NA	TRBJ1-3	CASSPTGTLSGNTIYF	TGTGCCAGTAGTCCGACAGGGACTCTCTCTGGAAACACCATATATTTT
TRBV6-6	NA	NA	TRBJ2-7	CASSSDSRTYEQYF	TGTGCCAGCAGTTCGGACAGCCGAACCTACGAGCAGTACTTC
TRBV10-3	TRBD1	NA	TRBJ1-1	CAISESGTGAFF	TGTGCCATCAGTGAGTCAGGGACAGGGGCTTTCTTT
TRBV6-1	NA	NA	TRBJ1-1	CASSEAPWTAEAFF	TGTGCCAGCAGTGAAGCCCCCTGGACAGCTGAAGCTTTCTTT
TRBV3-1/TRBV3-2	NA	NA	TRBJ1-1	CASSQGRAGVNTEAFF	TGTGCCAGCAGCCAAGGGAGGGCCGGGGTGAACACTGAAGCTTTCTTT
TRBV9	NA	NA	TRBJ2-7	CASSVDVTGTYEQYF	TGTGCCAGCAGCGTAGATGTGACAGGTACTTACGAGCAGTACTTC
TRBV7-9	TRBD1	NA	TRBJ1-3	CASSPGTGTGNTIYF	TGTGCCAGCAGCCCCGGGACAGGGACGGGAAACACCATATATTTT
TRBV7-2	NA	NA	TRBJ1-6	CASSLDRRHNSPLHF	TGTGCCAGCAGCTTAGACCGTCGACACAATTCACCCCTCCACTTT